Described below is a single TCR beta chain sequence and its context. This clonotype was recorded once. What antigen it recognizes has not been identified. There are no base qualities to consult, and no much larger clone falls within one base. Evidence from a single read is weak. The sample's treatment or condition, from its label and the paper: approximately nine-day PBMC culture with coronavirus spike peptide pools or control peptides (ViraFEST assay). The study used the ViraFEST assay, which expanded antigen-specific T cells with peptide pools and then identified expanded clonotypes by TCR sequencing. The convalescent patients' positive SARS-CoV-2 PCR tests were from March to December 2020, which was before the Alpha, Beta and Delta variants emerged in the United States. About 2 million PBMCs per well were cultured in IMDM with 5% human AB serum and 7.5 to 10 IU/ml IL-2, plus 10 ug/ml peptide pools. On days 3 and 7, half of the culture medium was replaced with fresh IL-2-containing medium. After 10 days of culture, CD4+ T cells were isolated by negative selection using the EasySep CD4+ T cell isolation kit. Ficoll-Paque Plus gradient centrifugation was used to isolate PBMCs from whole blood, and the isolated PBMCs were then either used fresh or cryopreserved at -140C. In general, triplicate wells were set up for every culture condition.

Libraries were prepared through PCR. DNA from cultured CD4+ T cells underwent TCR sequencing with the Oncomine TCR Beta short-read assay at the Johns Hopkins FTIC core. The QIAamp micro DNA kit was used to extract genomic DNA from the cultured CD4+ T cells. Oncomine TCR Beta libraries from cultured CD4+ T cells were pooled with unique dual indexes and sequenced on an Illumina iSeq 100. Regarding the original processing steps: Non-productive sequences were removed, and CDR3s that did not start with C, did not end with F or W, or were shorter than 7 amino acids were discarded. The MANAFEST web application identified antigen-specific clonotypes by comparing peptide-stimulated wells against reference wells and other culture wells. Positive clones required FDR below 0.05, an odds ratio above 5, and productive frequency above 0.1% in at least two of three replicate wells. Cross-reactive clonotypes were defined as significantly expanded in both SARS-CoV-2 spike wells and at least one common cold coronavirus spike condition. CDR3 homology was assessed with Levenshtein distances (stringdist) and unrooted phylogenetic trees (ape) in R version 3.6.1. In-frame beta chains were kept once TCRdb had trimmed the public reads at Q25 with fastp and called clones with MiXCR. Every CDR3 protein is listed once, alongside the most common genes and DNA of its rows. These V and J calls derive from TCRdb rather than the authors' analysis. The sample table records over 15,000 distinct CDR3 sequences; around 40% of these occur just once. 20% to 25% of the sample comes from the top ten.

The sample originates from a study of vaccination and CD4 T cells after COVID-19 (dated 2022 in TCRdb). Background for the entire study: Every convalescent patient had a positive nasal swab PCR test for SARS-CoV-2, with mild disease in roughly nine patients and severe disease in one. Culture stimuli were overlapping spike peptide pools from SARS-CoV-2 and from the common cold coronaviruses HCoV-NL63, HCoV-OC43 and HCoV-229E. Post-COVID blood samples were collected from convalescent patients a median of around 100 days after diagnosis, with a range of about 35 to 161 days. Control cultures received a CEFX viral epitope pool as the positive control, an HIV-1 Nef peptide pool as the negative control, or no peptide. Post-vaccine blood samples were collected a median of around 2.5 months after the second vaccine dose, ranging from roughly 13 to 250 days. The convalescent cohort comprised six males and four females, including two Hispanic individuals, seven Caucasians, two Asians and one multiracial person. In ten to eleven COVID-19 convalescent patients and a few infection-naive healthy vaccine recipients, researchers compared the spike-specific CD4+ TCR repertoire from before mRNA vaccination with the repertoire from after. Participants received two doses of either the Pfizer-BioNTech BNT162b2 vaccine (n=8) or the Moderna mRNA-1273 vaccine (n=2). General findings and caveats noted by the study authors: The number of convalescent patients in the study was relatively small, and the study did not examine early timepoints following natural infection. In convalescent patients, a median around 90% of post-vaccine SARS-CoV-2-reactive clones were detected only after vaccination, suggesting vaccine-specific priming. Nearly all vaccine-specific clones in convalescent patients (304 of 307) were mono-reactive for SARS-CoV-2 spike rather than cross-reactive with common cold coronaviruses. An increase in the median number of SARS-CoV-2-reactive clonotypes from approximately 21 after infection to roughly 38 after vaccination was observed, but the change was not found to be significant.

The specimen sequenced was cultured CD4+ T cells from blood. The sequence derives from a human donor with COVID-19.

The nucleotides read TGTGCCAGCAGCTTACCAGCGGGGGGGATGGCAGATACGCAGTATTTT. It encodes CASSLPAGGMADTQYF. The V gene is TRBV7-2 and the J gene is TRBJ2-3; 10 central nucleotides agree with TRBD2. The CDR3 spans 16 residues, from the cysteine through the phenylalanine. Solely the CDR3 DNA is kept, with 48 bases framed from the first base. For this chain, trimming is 2 bases at the V end and 4 bases at the J end, and the number of junction bases without a gene match is 6. As encoded in the germline V gene, CDR1 is SGHTA while CDR2 is FQGNSA. Here the CDR3 is joined to the reference TRBV7-2 and TRBJ2-3 genes, and the full variable domain is: GAGVSQSPSNKVTEKGKDVELRCDPISGHTALYWYRQSLGQGLEFLIYFQGNSAPDKSGLPSDRFSAERTGGSVSTLTIQRTQQEDSAVYLCASSLPAGGMADTQYFGPGTRLTVL.